A selection of T cell receptor beta chains follows, all from one sample in a study of blood T cell repertoires in COVID-19. Profiled with immunoSEQ multiplex PCR; TCRdb holds only in-frame clones, not every one. The sample lists around 250,000 clones; approximately 86% were seen once. The specimen was PBMCs or T cells enriched from blood (not recorded which). The receptor source for this set is a woman in her 50s who had recovered from COVID-19. The CDR3 runs from the conserved cysteine through the conserved F or W. A D gene is named only where the DNA matches it firmly. Size is omitted from some rows. Given values are once, few, many or a class for expanded clones.

TRBV7-9,TRBJ2-5,TRBD1,.,TGTGCCAGCAGCTTAGGGGACAGGGGAACGAAAGAGACCCAGTACTTC,CASSLGDRGTKETQYF
TRBV3-1/TRBV3-2,TRBJ2-2,.,.,TGTGCCAGCAGGCCGACGGAGGGCACCGGGGAGCTGTTTTTT,CASRPTEGTGELFF
TRBV10-3,TRBJ2-7,TRBD2,.,TGTGCCATCAGTGAGTCTGCGGGGGGTGGCGAGCAGTACTTC,CAISESAGGGEQYF
TRBV27,TRBJ1-2,TRBD1,.,TGTGCCAGCAGTCCATTGACAGGGGATGGCTACACCTTC,CASSPLTGDGYTF
TRBV4-1,TRBJ1-1,TRBD1,.,TGCGCCAGCAGGGAGACAGGGGGTGTAGGTGAAGCTTTCTTT,CASRETGGVGEAFF
TRBV6-5,TRBJ2-2,TRBD2,.,TGTGCCAGCAAATGGGGGGGCGGGGAGCTGTTTTTT,CASKWGGGELFF
TRBV5-1,TRBJ1-1,.,.,TGCGCCAGCAGCTTGACTCCGGGCAGGGAAACTGAAGCTTTCTTT,CASSLTPGRETEAFF
TRBV7-8,TRBJ2-6,.,.,TGTGCCAGCAGCTTAGTTGCCAGGGTAAATACTGGGGCCAACGTCCTGACTTTC,CASSLVARVNTGANVLTF
TRBV10-3,TRBJ2-2,TRBD1,.,TGTGCCATCAGTGACCCCGGGACAGAAGTGGAGCTGTTTTTT,CAISDPGTEVELFF
TRBV3-1/TRBV3-2,TRBJ2-3,TRBD2,.,TGTGCCAGCAGCCAATCCAAAGCGGGAGGTCGCGATACGCAGTATTTT,CASSQSKAGGRDTQYF
TRBV6-2/TRBV6-3,TRBJ2-5,.,.,TGTGCCAGCAGCGGGCCACCCTCGAGGACCCAGTACTTC,CASSGPPSRTQYF
TRBV3-1/TRBV3-2,TRBJ1-1,.,few,TGTGCCAGCAGCCAAGAACCGGCCTCAAGAGGAATTAACGCTTTCTTT,CASSQEPASRGINAFF
TRBV6-2/TRBV6-3,TRBJ2-3,.,.,TGTGCCAGCAGTTACTTTACTAGCCCCCTCAGGGATACGCAGTATTTT,CASSYFTSPLRDTQYF
TRBV28,TRBJ1-5,.,.,TGTGCCAGCATTCCGGACAGATATCAGCCCCAGCATTTT,CASIPDRYQPQHF